The present TCR beta chain was sequenced within a study of cytomegalovirus exposure and HLA in healthy donors. In regard to this clone: Its matching antigen is unknown.

In the PCR, 60 Vbeta and 13 Jbeta primers were used. Here immunoSEQ multiplex PCR was the method, and the copy in TCRdb shows in-frame clones only, minus some. The sample consists of 150,000 to 200,000 clones, 65% to 85% of them appearing once. Trimming pared 3 bases from V and 4 bases from J, leaving 10 bases between. CDR3 size: 13 residues. The germline V gene has CDR1 SGDLS and CDR2 YYNGEE. Overall study results and limits: In vitro, a few CMV-associated chains proved specific for CMV antigens. An apparent linkage of common viral pathogens to several of the most significant clusters emerged in a later analysis.

The receptor's source is a woman aged 40 to 50 in good health and CMV-seropositive. V is TRBV9 and J is TRBJ1-2, with D possibly TRBD1 on 6 matching bases. Sequenced input: PBMCs. Here the CDR3 reads CASSEGGAYGYTF. The CDR3 bases are TGTGCCAGCAGCGAGGGGGGGGCCTATGGCTACACCTTC.